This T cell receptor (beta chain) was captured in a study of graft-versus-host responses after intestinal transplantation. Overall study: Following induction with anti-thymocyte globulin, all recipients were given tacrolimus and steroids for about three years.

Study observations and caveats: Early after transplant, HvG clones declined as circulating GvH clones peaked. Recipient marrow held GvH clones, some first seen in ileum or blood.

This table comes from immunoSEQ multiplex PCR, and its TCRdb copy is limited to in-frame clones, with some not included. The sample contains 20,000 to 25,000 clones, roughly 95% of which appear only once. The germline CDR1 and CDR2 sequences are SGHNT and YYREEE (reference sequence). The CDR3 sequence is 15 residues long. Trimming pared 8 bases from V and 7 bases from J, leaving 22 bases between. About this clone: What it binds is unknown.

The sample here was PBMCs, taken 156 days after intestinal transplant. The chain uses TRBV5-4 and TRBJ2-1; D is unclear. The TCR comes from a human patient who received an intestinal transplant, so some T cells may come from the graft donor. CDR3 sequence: CASITDTEDRNEQFF. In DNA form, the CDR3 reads TGTGCCAGTATAACCGACACTGAGGATCGGAATGAGCAGTTCTTC.